This T cell receptor beta chain appears in the sequencing data of a study of blood T cell repertoires in COVID-19. Trimming took 2 bases from V and 3 from J; bases not matched to a gene: 2. The CDR3 runs 14 residues. Looked up from germline, CDR1 is LNHDA and CDR2 is SQIVND (reference sequence). Repertoires were generated with immunoSEQ multiplex PCR, while TCRdb's copy carries only in-frame clones and drops some. The sample has 140,000 to 150,000 clones; 80% to 90% are singletons. The origin of this receptor is a man in his 60s who had recovered from COVID-19. Sequencing was done on a sample of PBMCs or T cells enriched from blood (not recorded which). The chain couples TRBV19 to TRBJ1-2, with 8 bases lining up with TRBD1. The CDR3 region has the DNA TGTGCCAGTAGTATATCAGGGGGCTACTATGGCTACACCTTC. Translation: CASSISGGYYGYTF.